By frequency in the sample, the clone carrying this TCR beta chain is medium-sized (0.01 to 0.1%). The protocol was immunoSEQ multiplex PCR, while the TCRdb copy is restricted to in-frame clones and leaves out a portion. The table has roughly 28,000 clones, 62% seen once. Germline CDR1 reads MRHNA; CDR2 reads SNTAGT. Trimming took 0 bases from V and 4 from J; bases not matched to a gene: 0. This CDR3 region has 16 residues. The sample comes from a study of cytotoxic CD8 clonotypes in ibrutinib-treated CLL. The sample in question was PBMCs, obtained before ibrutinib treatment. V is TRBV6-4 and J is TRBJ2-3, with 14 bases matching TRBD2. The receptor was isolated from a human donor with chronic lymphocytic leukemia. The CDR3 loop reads CASSDSTSGGADTQYF. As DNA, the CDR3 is TGTGCCAGCAGTGACTCGACTAGCGGGGGGGCAGATACGCAGTATTTT.